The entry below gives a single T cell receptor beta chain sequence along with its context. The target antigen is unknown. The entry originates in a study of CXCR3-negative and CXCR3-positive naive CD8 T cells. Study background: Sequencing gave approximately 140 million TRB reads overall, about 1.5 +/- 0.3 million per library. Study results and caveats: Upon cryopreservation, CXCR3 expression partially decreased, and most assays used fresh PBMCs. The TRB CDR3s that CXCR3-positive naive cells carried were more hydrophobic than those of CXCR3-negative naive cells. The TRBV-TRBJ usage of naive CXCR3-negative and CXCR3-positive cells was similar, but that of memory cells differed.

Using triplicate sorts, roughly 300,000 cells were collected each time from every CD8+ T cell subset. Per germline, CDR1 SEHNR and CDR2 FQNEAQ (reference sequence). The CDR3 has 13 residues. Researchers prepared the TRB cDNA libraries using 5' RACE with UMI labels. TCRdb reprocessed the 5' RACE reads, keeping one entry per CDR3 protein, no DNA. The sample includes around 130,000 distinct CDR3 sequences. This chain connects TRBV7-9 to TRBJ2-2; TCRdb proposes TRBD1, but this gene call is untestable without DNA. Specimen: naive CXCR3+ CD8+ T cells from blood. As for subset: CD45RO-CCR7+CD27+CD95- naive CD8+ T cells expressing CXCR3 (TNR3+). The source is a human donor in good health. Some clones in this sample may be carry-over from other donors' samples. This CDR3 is CATDSELAGELFF. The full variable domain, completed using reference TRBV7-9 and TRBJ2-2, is DTGVSQNPRHKITKRGQNVTFRCDPISEHNRLYWYRQTLGQGPEFLTYFQNEAQLEKSRLLSDRFSAERPKGSFSTLEIQRTEQGDSAMYLCATDSELAGELFFGEGSRLTVL.